The 5 T cell receptor beta chains listed next were all sequenced from one sample in a study of CD8 T cells in ankylosing spondylitis (dated by TCRdb to the late 2010s). To prepare the library, 5' RACE was applied. Sequencer: Illumina HiSeq 2500. TCRdb's own reprocessing of the public reads used fastp at Q25 and MiXCR and kept productive beta chains. For every CDR3 protein sequence, its rows merge into one entry that carries the most common genes and DNA. The sample table holds roughly 90,000 distinct CDR3 sequences, of which about 8.5% were seen once. The top ten constitute approximately 9.7% of the sample. Sequencing was carried out using blood, either unsorted or a sorted T cell fraction (not recorded which). The receptors here all came from a male donor with ankylosing spondylitis or in good health (not recorded which).

Remarks on this clonotype: A read error may be the cause here, since a much bigger clone is one base away. The rearrangement joins TRBV7-2 to TRBJ1-2; D not certain. V dropped 2 bases and J dropped 4 bases, with 11 bases sitting between them. CDR1 and CDR2 from the germline V gene are SGHTA and FQGNSA. The CDR3 runs 14 residues. CDR3 residues: CASSLTSGAYGYTF. CDR3 sequence (DNA): TGTGCCAGCAGCTTAACATCAGGAGCCTATGGCTACACCTTC.

The chain couples TRBV7-2 to TRBJ2-1; the match to TRBD1 covers 9 bases. This CDR3 is 14 amino acids long. Germline CDR1 and CDR2: SGHTA and FQGNSA. After removal of 5 bases from V and 13 bases from J, the junction contained 12 bases not matched to a gene. CDR3 coding DNA: TGTGCCAGCAGCAACCGGGACAGGGACTTTTTCCAGTTCTTC. This translates into CASSNRDRDFFQFF.

This clonotype has a count of ten or more. The V call is TRBV15, the J call TRBJ2-7; 11 nucleotides align to TRBD2. Germline V CDR1 and CDR2: LNHNV, YYDKDF (reference sequence). The length of the CDR3 is 16 residues. V trimming: 0 bases; J trimming: 2 bases; junction bases outside the gene matches: 3. Here the CDR3 reads CATSRDKLAGAYEQYF. The DNA for the CDR3 is TGTGCCACCAGCAGAGATAAACTAGCGGGGGCCTACGAGCAGTACTTC.

In this sample, this clonotype turned up many times. The gene calls are TRBV7-2 and TRBJ2-3, with D perhaps TRBD1 (5 bases). The CDR3 totals 14 residues. Trimming took off 4 bases at V and 0 bases at J, with 8 bases between the two ends. Germline-derived CDR1 and CDR2 are SGHTA and FQGNSA. The CDR3 sequence: CASSWGSSTDTQYF. CDR3 coding DNA: TGTGCCAGCAGCTGGGGCTCTAGCACAGATACGCAGTATTTT.

This clonotype was seen ten or more times. V gene TRBV4-2 combines with J gene TRBJ2-3; 10 bases line up with TRBD2. V lost 2 bases to trimming and J lost 6 bases; unmatched junction nucleotides: 8. Germline CDR1 is LGHNA and CDR2 is YNFKEQ. The CDR3 length is 16 residues. Here the CDR3 DNA reads TGTGCCAGCAGCCAATCTGGGCTAGCGGGAGCGGATACGCAGTATTTT. The encoded protein is CASSQSGLAGADTQYF.